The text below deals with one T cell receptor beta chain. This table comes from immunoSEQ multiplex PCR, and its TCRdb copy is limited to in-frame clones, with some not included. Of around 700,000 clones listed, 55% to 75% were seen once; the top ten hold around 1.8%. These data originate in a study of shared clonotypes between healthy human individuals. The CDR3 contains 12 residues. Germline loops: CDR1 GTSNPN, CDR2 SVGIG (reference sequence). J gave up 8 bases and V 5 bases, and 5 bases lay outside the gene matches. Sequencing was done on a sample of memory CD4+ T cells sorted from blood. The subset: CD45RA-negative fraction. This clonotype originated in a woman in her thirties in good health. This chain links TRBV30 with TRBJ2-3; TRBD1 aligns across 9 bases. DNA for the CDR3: TGTGCCTGGGAACCGGGACAGGGTACGCAGTATTTT. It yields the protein CAWEPGQGTQYF. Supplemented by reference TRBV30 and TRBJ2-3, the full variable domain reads SQTIHQWPATLVQPVGSPLSLECTVEGTSNPNLYWYRQAAGRGLQLLFYSVGIGQISSEVPQNLSASRPQDRQFILSSKKLLLSDSGFYLCAWEPGQGTQYFGPGTRLTVL.